In its sample, the clone carrying this T cell receptor (beta chain) was seen many times. A volume of approximately 10 ml of fresh peripheral blood supplied the PBMCs. V gave up 4 bases and J gave up 4 bases, with 14 bases separating them. The CDR3 has 14 amino acids. The germline CDR1 and CDR2 sequences are PRHDT and FYEKMQ (reference sequence). This sample is drawn from a study of Graves' ophthalmopathy and Graves' hyperthyroidism. Investigators amplified TCR beta CDR3 regions from RNA transcripts. Scientists carried out first-round RT-PCR using HTBI primers and then a second-round multiplex PCR. A single record per CDR3 protein comes from TCRdb applying MiXCR to the multiplex PCR reads. This sample has hundreds of thousands of distinct CDR3 sequences, with about a fifth found just once.

The sequence was obtained from a woman aged 18-29 years with stable Graves' hyperthyroidism. Some clones in this sample may be carry-over from other donors' samples. Sequencing was done on a sample of peripheral blood. This chain uses TRBV13 with TRBJ2-7, with TRBD1 as a possible D gene (5 bases). Here the CDR3 DNA reads TGTGCCAGCAGCTCCGCAGGGTTAATTTACGAGCAGTACTTC. Translation gives CASSSAGLIYEQYF.